This T cell receptor (beta chain) is from a study of shared clonotypes between healthy human individuals. Study findings and constraints: The study drew on few donors, limiting represented genetic and exposure-history diversity.

CDR1 LGHNA and CDR2 YNFKEQ come from the germline V gene. After removal of 1 base from V and 2 bases from J, the junction contained 3 bases not matched to a gene. The CDR3 loop spans 15 amino acids. Sequencing was performed with immunoSEQ multiplex PCR; in TCRdb, only in-frame clones are kept and a portion is missing. The sample yields fewer than 1.8 million clones, approximately 98.5% seen once. In the case of this clone: What it binds is unknown.

V gene TRBV4-2 combines with J gene TRBJ2-5, with TRBD2 identical over 8 bases. Sequencing input: naive CD4+ T cells sorted from blood. Subset indicated: CD45RA+ positively selected. This sequence originates from a young man in good health. DNA of the CDR3: TGTGCCAGCAGCCAAGTGGGGACTAGTCAAGAGACCCAGTACTTC. It codes for CASSQVGTSQETQYF.